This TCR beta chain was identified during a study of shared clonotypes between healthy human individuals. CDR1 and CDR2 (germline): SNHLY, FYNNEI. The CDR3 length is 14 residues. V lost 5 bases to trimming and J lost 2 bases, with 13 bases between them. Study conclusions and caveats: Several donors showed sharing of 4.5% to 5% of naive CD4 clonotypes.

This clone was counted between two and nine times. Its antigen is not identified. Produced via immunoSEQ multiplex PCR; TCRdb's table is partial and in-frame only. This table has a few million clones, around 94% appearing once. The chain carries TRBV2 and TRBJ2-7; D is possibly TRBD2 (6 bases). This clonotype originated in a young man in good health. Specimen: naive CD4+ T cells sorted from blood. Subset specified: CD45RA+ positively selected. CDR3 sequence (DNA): TGTGCCAGCAGTCCTCAGGGAGGTCCCTACGAGCAGTACTTC. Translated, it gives CASSPQGGPYEQYF.